What follows are 17 T cell receptor beta chains derived from one specimen sequenced in a study of shared clonotypes between healthy human individuals. The protocol was immunoSEQ multiplex PCR, while the TCRdb copy is restricted to in-frame clones and leaves out a portion. The table shows 2.3 million or so clones, with 93% occurring only once. The sample taken for sequencing was naive CD4+ T cells from PBMCs. Subset here: CD45RA+ positively selected. The receptors stem from a man aged 18 to 30 in good health. Some clones in this sample may be carry-over from other donors' samples.

This chain connects TRBV7-9 to TRBJ1-4; perhaps TRBD1 as D (5 bases). In germline, CDR1 is SEHNR, CDR2 FQNEAQ (reference sequence). The CDR3 is 14 residues long. Trimming removed 2 bases at V and 6 bases at J, with 10 bases between. The CDR3 loop reads CASSLQGWDEKLFF. The CDR3 coding sequence is TGTGCCAGCAGCTTACAGGGTTGGGATGAAAAACTGTTTTTT.

This chain joins TRBV6-5 and TRBJ2-1, with TRBD2 identical over 7 bases. V was clipped by 6 bases and J by 2 bases; unmatched bases: 4. This CDR3 contains 14 residues. The germline V gene has CDR1 MNHEY and CDR2 SVGAGI. The CDR3 protein is CASRSGTTYNEQFF. In DNA, the CDR3 is TGTGCCAGCAGGTCCGGGACTACCTACAATGAGCAGTTCTTC.

This chain joins TRBV19 and TRBJ1-4; no clear D gene. The CDR3 length is 12 residues. Trimming pared 3 bases from V and 8 bases from J, leaving 7 bases between. Germline V gives CDR1 LNHDA, CDR2 SQIVND (reference sequence). CDR3 sequence (DNA): TGTGCCAGTAGTATCCCAGGAGAAAAACTGTTTTTT. Translating gives CASSIPGEKLFF.

The V call is TRBV14, the J call TRBJ1-1; no clear D gene. Trimming shortened V by 0 bases and J by 6 bases, and 20 bases separated the two germline ends. This CDR3 has 17 residues. Germline V gene sequence: CDR1 SGHDN, CDR2 FVKESK. This CDR3 reads CASSQEIAFGFRAEAFF. CDR3 nucleotide sequence: TGTGCCAGCAGCCAAGAGATTGCCTTCGGTTTTCGGGCTGAAGCTTTCTTT.

To note about this clone: One junction end does not reproduce the germline sequence, and a read error may be involved. CDR3 region: CASSVVLDITGAFF. CDR3 DNA sequence: TGCGCCAGCAGCGTAGTGCTGGACATCACTGGAGCTTTCTTT. The chain joins TRBV4-1 to TRBJ1-1; D may be TRBD1 (5 bases). The CDR3 spans 14 residues. The germline V gene encodes CDR1 MGHRA and CDR2 YSYEKL.

The chain uses TRBV5-1 and TRBJ2-7; 8 bases agree with TRBD2. CDR1 is SGHRS, CDR2 YFSETQ, per germline. The CDR3 length is 14 residues. V dropped 3 bases and J dropped 6; count of bases not matched to a gene: 8. The CDR3 spells CASSSGDAGGEQYF. DNA of the CDR3: TGCGCCAGCAGCTCCGGGGACGCGGGGGGCGAGCAGTACTTC. Supplemented by reference TRBV5-1 and TRBJ2-7, the full variable domain reads KAGVTQTPRYLIKTRGQQVTLSCSPISGHRSVSWYQQTPGQGLQFLFEYFSETQRNKGNFPGRFSGRQFSNSRSEMNVSTLELGDSALYLCASSSGDAGGEQYFGPGTRLTVT.

The J gene is TRBJ1-2, the V gene TRBV28; D is possibly TRBD1 (5 bases). The V gene's germline CDR1 is MDHEN and CDR2 SYDVKM. This CDR3 is 14 amino acids long. Trimming took 3 bases from V and 6 from J, leaving 14 bases between them. CDR3 region: CASSFEGVGHGYTF. CDR3 nucleotides: TGTGCCAGCAGTTTTGAAGGGGTTGGCCATGGCTACACCTTC.

This chain connects TRBV27 to TRBJ2-1; 10 bases are a match to TRBD2. The CDR3 contains 15 residues. CDR1 MNHEY and CDR2 SMNVEV come from the germline V gene (reference sequence). V trimming: 7 bases; J trimming: 0 bases; junction bases outside the gene matches: 3. DNA of the CDR3: TGTGCCAGCACTCTAGCGGGAGCCTCCTACAATGAGCAGTTCTTC. Its protein is CASTLAGASYNEQFF.

The chain employs TRBV14 and TRBJ2-1; D might be TRBD1 (6 bases). The CDR3 runs 15 residues. Trimming took off 3 bases at V and 9 bases at J, with 18 bases between the two ends. Looked up from germline, CDR1 is SGHDN and CDR2 is FVKESK. The CDR3 spells CASSHLRTPGVEQFF. The DNA for the CDR3 is TGTGCCAGCAGCCACCTCCGGACCCCAGGGGTTGAGCAGTTCTTC.

This clone was detected once. The CDR3 reads CASSEVTAYYGYTF. The CDR3 DNA reads TGTGCCAGCAGTGAAGTCACAGCCTACTATGGCTACACCTTC. V and J are TRBV6-1 and TRBJ1-2, with no clear D. The ends were cut back, 1 base at V and 3 bases at J, with 9 bases in the middle. Germline V gives CDR1 MNHNS, CDR2 SASEGT. This CDR3 contains 14 residues.

The rearrangement links TRBV9 to TRBJ2-3, with D unclear. The CDR3 is 11 residues long. The V gene's germline CDR1 is SGDLS and CDR2 YYNGEE. Trimming stripped 3 bases from V and 6 bases from J, with 5 bases between. CDR3 DNA: TGTGCCAGCAGCGACCCCGATACGCAGTATTTT. Translating gives CASSDPDTQYF. Filled out from reference TRBV9 and TRBJ2-3, the complete variable domain reads DSGVTQTPKHLITATGQRVTLRCSPRSGDLSVYWYQQSLDQGLQFLIQYYNGEERAKGNILERFSAQQFPDLHSELNLSSLELGDSALYFCASSDPDTQYFGPGTRLTVL.

This clone appeared a single time. The chain has TRBV29-1 and TRBJ2-2; 7 nucleotides agree with TRBD1. CDR3 length equals 13 residues. The V and J ends lost 3 bases and 5 bases, in that order; junction bases with no gene match: 3. Germline loops: CDR1 SQVTM, CDR2 ANQGSEA. CDR3: CSVDRGLTGELFF. The CDR3 bases are TGCAGCGTTGACAGGGGGTTGACCGGGGAGCTGTTTTTT.

The chain joins TRBV4-1 to TRBJ2-3, with 7 bases fitting TRBD2. The V gene's germline CDR1 is MGHRA and CDR2 YSYEKL. This CDR3 contains 20 residues. V gave up 2 bases and J gave up 3 bases; unmatched junction bases: 20. The CDR3 sequence is CASSQKRGAGVTMGTDTQYF. CDR3 coding DNA: TGCGCCAGCAGCCAAAAACGGGGCGCGGGAGTAACAATGGGAACAGATACGCAGTATTTT.

The rearrangement links TRBV29-1 to TRBJ1-2, with D possibly being TRBD1 (6 bases). The CDR3 has 13 residues. The germline CDR1 and CDR2 sequences are SQVTM and ANQGSEA. Between the trimmed V and J ends, which lost 5 bases and 6 bases, there was a span of 16 bases. The CDR3 protein is CSVPLGGGDGYTF. Here the CDR3 DNA reads TGCAGCGTTCCCCTTGGGGGCGGCGATGGCTACACCTTC.

The chain uses TRBV18 and TRBJ2-1; 10 nucleotides match TRBD2. Per the germline V gene, CDR1 is KGHSH and CDR2 is LQKENI. With 3 bases clipped from V and 1 base from J, the junction kept 9 bases outside the gene matches. The length of the CDR3 is 18 residues. In DNA, the CDR3 is TGTGCCAGCTCACCGGCGGGCCCTAGCGGGAGTTCCTACAATGAGCAGTTCTTC. Amino acid sequence: CASSPAGPSGSSYNEQFF.

This chain joins TRBV5-5 and TRBJ1-2; no reliable D call. Per germline, CDR1 SGHKS and CDR2 YYEKEE (reference sequence). This CDR3 is 13 amino acids long. V was trimmed by 2 bases and J by 1 base, leaving 6 bases between them. In DNA form, the CDR3 reads TGTGCCAGCAGCTTTGAAATTAACTATGGCTACACCTTC. Translated: CASSFEINYGYTF.

The chain couples TRBV2 to TRBJ2-7, with 8 nucleotides matching TRBD2. Germline lookup yields CDR1 SNHLY and CDR2 FYNNEI. The CDR3 loop spans 15 amino acids. V was clipped by 3 bases and J by 2 bases; unmatched bases: 6. CDR3 loop: CASSDTSGVTYEQYF. CDR3 DNA sequence: TGTGCCAGCAGTGATACTAGCGGTGTGACCTACGAGCAGTACTTC.